The clone carrying this T cell receptor (beta chain) showed up just once. Its antigen remains unidentified. This sample was taken from a study of early T cells in non-severe SARS-CoV-2 infection. Background on the study: Unsorted whole blood bulk RNA was sequenced, with unpaired chains. Regarding the study as a whole: VDJdb matching favored anti-spike CD8 responses, missing private and CD4 specificities.

Separate cDNA molecules each had unique molecular identifiers attached to them. Using its own MiXCR run on the 5' RACE reads, TCRdb lists one record per CDR3 protein. The sample records 27,000 or so distinct CDR3 sequences, 4.4% being singletons. The germline V gene has CDR1 DFQATT and CDR2 SNEGSKA (reference sequence). The CDR3 has 14 amino acids. Trimming at V came to 6 bases and at J to 4 bases, leaving 7 bases not matched to a gene. The gene calls are TRBV20-1 and TRBJ2-3; 10 nucleotides line up with TRBD2. The sequencing input was whole blood. The sequence came from an adult who was a healthcare worker with PCR-confirmed SARS-CoV-2 infection or an uninfected control (not recorded which). The CDR3 reads CSATLAGVADTQYF. In DNA form, the CDR3 reads TGCAGTGCAACCCTAGCGGGAGTCGCAGATACGCAGTATTTT.